Each of the 7 T cell receptor beta chains below was sequenced from the same sample in a study of tumor and adjacent non-tumor tissue in lung cancer. This sample's RNA came from whole unsorted tissue. A modified ARM-PCR protocol with three rounds of nested PCR amplified TCRbeta. TCRdb reprocessed the multiplex PCR reads with MiXCR, giving one entry per CDR3 protein. The sample has about 68,000 distinct CDR3 sequences, roughly 60% seen once. Sequencing was performed on lung tumor tissue. All receptors come from a man aged 50 or older with non-small cell lung cancer.

As concerns this clonotype: This may be a read error, as it is one base from a much larger clone. The V gene is TRBV5-4, the J gene TRBJ2-1; tentatively, D is TRBD1 or TRBD2 (6 bases each). The CDR3 is 15 residues long. V dropped 2 bases and J dropped 9 bases, with 18 bases sitting between them. CDR1 is SGHNT, CDR2 YYREEE, per germline (reference sequence). CDR3 region: CASSFGLSGAPEQFF. Here the CDR3 DNA reads TGTGCCAGCAGCTTCGGACTATCGGGGGCCCCTGAGCAGTTCTTC.

In DNA, the CDR3 is TGTGCCAGCAGCGTAAGGCGGGAGGCGGGGGTTCAGTTCTTC. Translating it yields CASSVRREAGVQFF. The chain has TRBV11-1 and TRBJ2-1; TRBD2 agrees at 8 bases. This CDR3 is built from 14 residues. V shed 5 bases, J shed 13 bases, and the junction held 13 bases outside the gene matches. Germline V gene data show CDR1 as SGHAT and CDR2 as FQDESV (reference sequence).

On this clonotype: This may come from a read error, since a much larger clone is one base off. The chain couples TRBV6-5 to TRBJ1-5, with 8 bases lining up with TRBD1. This CDR3 has 14 residues. CDR1 is MNHEY and CDR2 is SVGAGI in the germline V gene. Here the CDR3 DNA reads TGTGCCAGCAGCCGGGGACAGGTTAATCAGCTCCAGCATTTT. It translates to CASSRGQVNQLQHF.

Turning to this clonotype: This sequence may be a read error, since a much larger clone differs from it by one base. The chain is built from TRBV28 and TRBJ2-7; 7 bases align to TRBD1. The V segment lost 4 bases and the J segment 1 base; nucleotides outside the gene matches: 4. From germline, CDR1 is MDHEN and CDR2 SYDVKM. The CDR3 spans 14 residues. The CDR3 bases are TGTGCCAGCAGTTCGACAGGGTTGTCCTACGAGCAGTACTTC. Protein: CASSSTGLSYEQYF.

The V and J genes are TRBV28 and TRBJ2-7, with D possibly TRBD1 on 5 matching bases. The CDR3 extends over 13 amino acids. The V end lost 6 bases, the J end lost 0 bases, and 9 bases lay between the germline ends. In germline, CDR1 is MDHEN, CDR2 SYDVKM. CDR3 region: CASSKQGSYEQYF. For the CDR3, the DNA is TGTGCCAGCAGCAAGCAGGGCTCCTACGAGCAGTACTTC.

Note on this clonotype: In this CDR3 the conserved last residue, phenylalanine or tryptophan, is missing, so a read error is likely. The rearrangement joins TRBV6-2 or TRBV6-3 to TRBJ2-3, with D possibly matching TRBD1 (6 bases). CDR1 and CDR2 from the germline V gene are MNHEY and SVGEGT. The CDR3 length is 11 residues. CDR3 sequence: CATLRGDTQYS. DNA for the CDR3: TGTGCCACCCTCAGGGGAGATACACAGTATTCT.

This rearrangement joins TRBV7-9 to TRBJ2-5; 8 positions match TRBD1. This CDR3 is 17 amino acids long. Germline lookup yields CDR1 SEHNR and CDR2 FQNEAQ (reference sequence). V trimming: 7 bases; J trimming: 4 bases; junction bases outside the gene matches: 17. The CDR3 reads CASTRGQGFGLSETQYF. The CDR3 nucleotides are TGTGCCAGCACCAGAGGACAGGGTTTTGGGTTATCAGAGACCCAGTACTTC.